Listed here is a single T cell receptor beta chain. Its target is unknown. The entry originates in a study of blood T cells in healthy people across ages. The overall study: Researchers report that template switching captured about one barcoded beta molecule per two T cells.

Looked up from germline, CDR1 is MNHEY and CDR2 is SVGAGI. The CDR3 extends over 16 amino acids. A second PCR, run for about 7 to 11 cycles, used a sample-barcoded 5' primer plus a J-beta primer mix. Every individual sample yielded 2.5 million or more paired-end reads (each containing CDR3). Each CDR3 protein is one row after TCRdb ran MiXCR on the 5' RACE reads. Of over 1.5 million distinct CDR3 sequences listed, about 49% are singletons. Study-level points and caveats: Investigators treated diversity estimates from one million T cells as underestimates. More naive CD4+ cells and higher diversity were found in long-lived than in aged donors.

The TCR comes from a woman aged 40-49 years in good health. This chain links TRBV6-5 with TRBJ2-5; 7 bases fit TRBD1. The DNA end is a closer match to TRBJ2-7, so the J assignment may be wrong. The sequencing sample was made of blood. The CDR3, as DNA: TGTGCCAGCAGAAGGGACGGGACAGTTGTAACCTACGAGCAGTACTTC. It yields the protein CASRRDGTVVTYEQYF.